These 25 T cell receptor beta chains originate from one sample sequenced in a study of cytomegalovirus exposure and HLA in healthy donors. PCR was performed using 60 Vbeta and 13 Jbeta primers. The repertoire was sequenced with immunoSEQ multiplex PCR; TCRdb's copy has only in-frame clones and lacks some. The sample includes hundreds of thousands of clones, around four fifths of them seen just once. Input material: PBMCs. Every receptor here comes from a boy between 10 and 17 years old in good health and CMV-seronegative.

V and J are TRBV11-3 and TRBJ1-2; 8 bases fit TRBD1. Germline-derived CDR1 and CDR2 are SGHNT and YENEEA. The V segment lost 1 base and the J segment 0 bases; nucleotides outside the gene matches: 7. This CDR3 has 17 residues. CDR3 DNA: TGTGCCAGCAGCTTAGGGGACAGGTCCTATTCTAACTATGGCTACACCTTC. Its translation: CASSLGDRSYSNYGYTF.

The V and J genes are TRBV9 and TRBJ2-7; 8 bases line up with TRBD2. Trimming took 0 bases from V and 2 from J; bases not matched to a gene: 7. This CDR3 has 16 residues. Per the germline V gene, CDR1 is SGDLS and CDR2 is YYNGEE. The CDR3 DNA reads TGTGCCAGCAGCGTAGATTACGGGGGGGAGACCTACGAGCAGTACTTC. It encodes CASSVDYGGETYEQYF.

The rearrangement links TRBV18 to TRBJ2-7; 10 positions agree with TRBD2. The germline CDR1 and CDR2 sequences are KGHSH and LQKENI. This CDR3 comprises 15 residues. V lost 8 bases and J lost 2; bases outside the gene matches: 9. CDR3 residues: CASTSSGGKAYEQYF. The CDR3 DNA reads as TGTGCCAGCACCTCTAGCGGGGGAAAAGCCTACGAGCAGTACTTC. The full variable domain, in which reference TRBV18 and TRBJ2-7 provide the parts outside the CDR3, is NAGVMQNPRHLVRRRGQEARLRCSPMKGHSHVYWYRQLPEEGLKFMVYLQKENIIDESGMPKERFSAEFPKEGPSILRIQQVVRGDSAAYFCASTSSGGKAYEQYFGPGTRLTVT.

The CDR3 DNA reads TGTGCCAGCAGCCAACCGGGACAGGTCTCTGGAAACACCATATATTTT. Translated: CASSQPGQVSGNTIYF. This chain joins TRBV11-2 and TRBJ1-3, with 8 positions matching TRBD1. The V gene end was trimmed by 5 bases and the J gene end by 0 bases; junction bases not matched to a gene: 6. Germline V gives CDR1 SGHAT, CDR2 FQNNGV. This CDR3 is built from 16 residues.

The rearrangement uses TRBV5-6 and TRBJ2-7, with TRBD2 matching over 13 bases. Germline V gives CDR1 SGHDT, CDR2 YYEEEE. CDR3 length equals 17 residues. The V gene end was trimmed by 4 bases and the J gene end by 1 base; junction bases not matched to a gene: 8. This chain's CDR3 is CASSRGTSGIPSYEQYF. Here the CDR3 DNA reads TGTGCCAGCAGCCGGGGGACTAGCGGGATCCCATCCTACGAGCAGTACTTC.

The chain joins TRBV25-1 to TRBJ1-1, with D unclear. The CDR3 spans 13 residues. From germline, CDR1 is MGHDK and CDR2 SYGVNS. V lost 5 bases to trimming and J lost 0 bases, with 7 bases between them. CDR3 DNA sequence: TGTGCCAGCAGTTCAACGGTGAACACTGAAGCTTTCTTT. Encoded protein: CASSSTVNTEAFF. Variable domain in full (rest from reference TRBV25-1 and TRBJ1-1): EADIYQTPRYLVIGTGKKITLECSQTMGHDKMYWYQQDPGMELHLIHYSYGVNSTEKGDLSSESTVSRIRTEHFPLTLESARPSHTSQYLCASSSTVNTEAFFGQGTRLTVV.

The chain recombines TRBV29-1 with TRBJ2-7, with 7 bases that match TRBD2. The V and J ends lost 5 bases and 6 bases, in that order; junction bases with no gene match: 7. CDR1 is SQVTM and CDR2 is ANQGSEA in the germline V gene. The CDR3 spans 12 residues. CDR3 nucleotide sequence: TGCAGCGTTCGATCTGGGGAGGGCGAGCAGTACTTC. Residues: CSVRSGEGEQYF.

The chain couples TRBV2 to TRBJ1-2; D unclear. Trimming pared 8 bases from V and 8 bases from J, leaving 15 bases between. CDR3 length: 12 amino acids. Germline CDR1 SNHLY, CDR2 FYNNEI. The CDR3 nucleotides are TGTGCCAGCCTGACGGGCGGGAGGGGCTACACCTTC. This gives the protein CASLTGGRGYTF.

The chain is built from TRBV11-3 and TRBJ2-1; the match to TRBD1 covers 7 bases. Trimming took 0 bases from V and 1 from J; bases not matched to a gene: 9. Germline V gives CDR1 SGHNT, CDR2 YENEEA. The CDR3 sequence is 18 residues long. CDR3 coding DNA: TGTGCCAGCAGCTTAGATACAGGGGCCTCCTTTTCCTACAATGAGCAGTTCTTC. Amino acid sequence: CASSLDTGASFSYNEQFF.

This sequence joins TRBV27 and TRBJ2-7; 12 bases line up with TRBD2. CDR3 length equals 15 residues. The germline V gene has CDR1 MNHEY and CDR2 SMNVEV (reference sequence). J was trimmed by 8 bases and V by 5 bases; bases with no gene match: 10. Written as DNA, the CDR3 is TGTGCCAGCAGTCCTAGCGGGAGGGCCGCGAATAAGCAGTACTTC. Protein product: CASSPSGRAANKQYF.

The V and J genes are TRBV6-5 and TRBJ2-7, with D possibly matching TRBD1 (5 bases). The CDR3 totals 15 residues. CDR1 is MNHEY, CDR2 SVGAGI, per germline. The V end lost 0 bases, the J end lost 0 bases, and 9 bases lay between the germline ends. The DNA for the CDR3 is TGTGCCAGCAGTTACTCCAAAAGGGGCTCCTACGAGCAGTACTTC. Its protein product is CASSYSKRGSYEQYF.

Comments on this clone: Here the CDR3 omits its conserved ending phenylalanine or tryptophan, so a read error is the likely source. The chain links TRBV5-1 to TRBJ1-3, with a tentative D call TRBD1 (5 bases). The V gene's germline CDR1 is SGHRS and CDR2 YFSETQ. This CDR3 contains 12 residues. Trimming removed 6 bases from V and 7 bases from J, with 11 bases in between. CDR3 DNA: TGCGCCAGCAAGACTTCAGGGAACACCATATATTCT. It encodes CASKTSGNTIYS.

This sequence joins TRBV2 and TRBJ1-1; TRBD1 is a possible D gene (5 bases). Germline loops: CDR1 SNHLY, CDR2 FYNNEI. CDR3 length: 15 amino acids. V was trimmed by 0 bases and J by 4 bases, leaving 12 bases between them. The CDR3 DNA follows: TGTGCCAGCAGTGAAGCGCTAGGGGTGGCCACTGAAGCTTTCTTT. Translating it yields CASSEALGVATEAFF.

In its sample, this clone was seen a few times. The genes are TRBV6-6 and TRBJ2-6; D is unresolved. Germline CDR1 and CDR2: MNHNY and SVGAGI (reference sequence). CDR3 length: 15 residues. Trimming took off 2 bases at V and 3 bases at J, with 8 bases between the two ends. As DNA, the CDR3 is TGTGCCAGCAGTTACACCAGCGTTGGGGCCAACGTCCTGACTTTC. It is translated as CASSYTSVGANVLTF.

The chain uses TRBV10-1 and TRBJ1-1; D is unresolved. The germline V and J ends were trimmed by 6 bases and 0 bases, with 8 bases remaining between them. CDR1 and CDR2 from the germline V gene are WNHNN and SYGVQD (reference sequence). This CDR3 comprises 13 residues. CDR3 loop: CASRENMNTEAFF. CDR3 sequence (DNA): TGCGCCAGCAGAGAGAATATGAACACTGAAGCTTTCTTT.

V gene TRBV30 combines with J gene TRBJ1-2; D is perhaps TRBD1 (6 bases). The CDR3 covers 13 residues. CDR1 GTSNPN and CDR2 SVGIG come from the germline V gene (reference sequence). V was clipped by 4 bases and J by 3 bases, with 12 bases between them. In DNA form, the CDR3 reads TGTGCCTGGACCAGGCAGGGGTACTATGGCTACACCTTC. Protein: CAWTRQGYYGYTF.

The genes are TRBV7-9 and TRBJ2-7; tentatively, D is TRBD1 (6 bases). From germline, CDR1 is SEHNR and CDR2 FQNEAQ (reference sequence). The length of the CDR3 is 13 residues. V was clipped by 6 bases and J by 1 base, with 10 bases between them. This CDR3 is CASSGQGSYEQYF. The CDR3 DNA reads as TGTGCCAGCAGTGGGCAGGGGTCCTACGAGCAGTACTTC.

This rearrangement joins TRBV27 to TRBJ1-1, with 9 bases that match TRBD1. With 2 bases clipped from V and 6 bases from J, the junction kept 13 bases outside the gene matches. The V gene's germline CDR1 is MNHEY and CDR2 SMNVEV (reference sequence). This CDR3 spans 17 amino acids. The CDR3 DNA follows: TGTGCCAGCAGTTTAAATCCGACAGGGGGTGCGACATCTGAAGCTTTCTTT. Protein: CASSLNPTGGATSEAFF.

The V call is TRBV7-7, the J call TRBJ2-6; D may be TRBD2 (7 bases). CDR1 SSHAT and CDR2 FNYEAQ come from the germline V gene (reference sequence). The germline V and J ends were trimmed by 6 bases and 1 base, with 19 bases remaining between them. CDR3 length equals 18 residues. DNA for the CDR3: TGTGCCAGCAGGGGTACAGGGAGGGATGAATCTGGGGCCAACGTCCTGACTTTC. This codes for CASRGTGRDESGANVLTF.

This sequence joins TRBV7-9 and TRBJ1-2; no clear D gene. Germline V gene sequence: CDR1 SEHNR, CDR2 FQNEAQ (reference sequence). The CDR3 consists of 13 residues. The V end was cut by 3 bases, the J end by 8 bases, with 13 bases between. The CDR3: CASSFGEREGYTF. The CDR3 bases are TGTGCCAGCAGCTTTGGGGAACGGGAGGGCTACACCTTC.

On this clone itself: At the DNA level, this CDR3 is encoded by other sequences in the same sample as well. The chain employs TRBV30 and TRBJ1-1; possibly TRBD1 for D (6 bases). The V gene lost 0 bases and the J gene lost 2 bases, with 10 bases spanning the gap. CDR3 length equals 14 residues. Germline-derived CDR1 and CDR2 are GTSNPN and SVGIG (reference sequence). CDR3 sequence: CAWSVGQPNTEAFF. The CDR3 DNA reads TGTGCCTGGAGTGTTGGACAGCCTAACACTGAAGCTTTCTTT.

The CDR3 region is CASRSTMRSNQPQHF. CDR3 DNA: TGTGCCAGCAGATCAACCATGCGAAGCAATCAGCCCCAGCATTTT. The chain joins TRBV2 to TRBJ1-5, with no clear D. Germline CDR1 reads SNHLY; CDR2 reads FYNNEI. This CDR3 contains 15 residues. Deletions cut 6 bases from V and 1 base from J, with 13 bases between.

The chain recombines TRBV6-4 with TRBJ1-1; no definite D call. V lost 2 bases, J lost 4 bases, and 17 bases lay in between. The germline V gene has CDR1 MRHNA and CDR2 SNTAGT. This CDR3 contains 16 residues. The CDR3: CASSDRDTFLFTEAFF. CDR3 in DNA: TGTGCCAGCAGTGACAGAGACACCTTCCTTTTCACTGAAGCTTTCTTT.

This clone has a single count. V usage is TRBV5-5 and J usage is TRBJ2-3; 9 bases match TRBD2. Germline CDR1 and CDR2: SGHKS and YYEKEE (reference sequence). Trimming took 3 bases from V and 0 from J; bases not matched to a gene: 5. There are 16 residues in the CDR3. The CDR3 loop reads CASSWGLAGSTDTQYF. The CDR3 DNA is TGTGCCAGCAGCTGGGGCCTAGCGGGAAGCACAGATACGCAGTATTTT.

The chain carries TRBV5-1 and TRBJ1-5, with D tentatively TRBD1 (6 bases). Trimming pared 1 base from V and 4 bases from J, leaving 9 bases between. CDR1 and CDR2 (germline): SGHRS, YFSETQ. CDR3 length: 14 residues. This CDR3 is CASSLTGSNQPQHF. CDR3 DNA: TGCGCCAGCAGCTTGACAGGGTCGAATCAGCCCCAGCATTTT.